This T cell receptor (beta chain) is drawn from a study of T cells in Graves' hyperthyroidism and ophthalmopathy. Looked up from germline, CDR1 is MNHNS and CDR2 is SASEGT. CDR3 size: 15 residues. J was trimmed by 1 base and V by 5 bases; bases with no gene match: 4. General observations from the study: In the analysis, a 13 V-J model separated ophthalmopathy from stable hyperthyroidism. Most expanded thyroid clonotypes above 0.001 recurred in blood. The model anticipated ophthalmopathy a median approximately 6.7 months pre-onset.

RNA transcripts yielded amplified TCR beta CDR3 regions. RT-PCR in the first round (using the HTBI primer set) targeted the TCR CDR3. TCRdb reanalysed the multiplex PCR reads using MiXCR and keeps one entry per CDR3 protein. The table includes roughly 250,000 distinct CDR3 sequences, 16% detected once. Comment on this clonotype: Its antigen is unknown.

Lactation, pregnancy, other autoimmune disease or uncontrolled infection led to exclusion of patients. Sequenced: blood. The rearrangement links TRBV6-1 to TRBJ1-4; TRBD1 agrees at 7 bases. The clonotype comes from a woman between 18 and 30 years old with Graves' ophthalmopathy. The CDR3 nucleotides read TGTGCCAGCAGTTTCCGACAGGGAACTAATGAAAAACTGTTTTTT. This gives the protein CASSFRQGTNEKLFF.